The clone carrying this T cell receptor beta chain occurred a few times. Its target is unknown. The V gene's germline CDR1 is MDHEN and CDR2 SYDVKM. CDR3 size: 18 residues. V lost 7 bases to trimming and J lost 0 bases, with 25 bases between them. This specimen comes from a study of liver allograft versus peripheral blood T cells. Across the whole study: Recipients' peripheral blood served as the comparator for T cell receptor repertoires in transplanted livers. Study-level findings and limits: In liver allografts, T cell receptor repertoires reportedly differed from the repertoires found in peripheral blood.

TCRdb recomputed calls from the reads with MiXCR, one row per CDR3 protein. In the table there are about 10,000 distinct CDR3 sequences, 15% to 20% of which are singletons. This chain links TRBV28 with TRBJ2-7; possibly TRBD1 or TRBD2 for D (5 bases each). This clonotype was obtained from a human patient who had a liver transplant. Some of these T cells may belong to the graft donor. The DNA for the CDR3 is TGTGCCAGCACCACCTTGAGGGGCGGGTTGAGTTACTCCTACGAGCAGTACTTC. It encodes CASTTLRGGLSYSYEQYF.